What follows are 16 T cell receptor beta chains derived from one specimen sequenced in a study of blood T cell repertoires in COVID-19 (dated by TCRdb to the early 2020s). Library preparation was by the immunoSEQ multiplex PCR assay. TCRdb took over this immuneACCESS table, retaining in-frame rearrangements with V and J assigned. Such tables are incomplete; in checked studies, under half of the missing clones stem from an unresolved V gene, and the remainder is unexplained. For this sample the table gives roughly 50,000 clones, of which around 90% were detected only once. The leading ten clones occupy 10% to 15% of the sample. Sequenced material: peripheral blood. The receptors were gathered from an older man with acute or convalescent COVID-19.

This rearrangement joins TRBV2 to TRBJ1-2, with 7 nucleotides matching TRBD1. Trimming took 1 base from V and 5 from J; bases not matched to a gene: 7. Germline V gene lookup returns CDR1 SNHLY and CDR2 FYNNEI. CDR3 length: 15 residues. The CDR3 sequence is CASSEGWRGPYGYTF. DNA for the CDR3: TGTGCCAGCAGTGAAGGTTGGAGGGGGCCATATGGCTACACCTTC.

The sample holds one count of this clone. V gene TRBV6-5 combines with J gene TRBJ1-1; possible D gene TRBD1, 6 bases. CDR3 size: 13 residues. V dropped 8 bases and J dropped 5 bases, with 15 bases sitting between them. CDR1 is MNHEY, CDR2 SVGAGI, per germline. This chain's CDR3 is CASPGGPETEAFF. DNA for the CDR3: TGTGCCAGCCCTGGGGGCCCGGAAACTGAAGCTTTCTTT.

The V call is TRBV28, the J call TRBJ2-2; TRBD1 might be the D (5 bases). The CDR3 runs 14 residues. Between the trimmed V and J ends, which lost 7 bases and 4 bases, there was a span of 13 bases. CDR1 is MDHEN, CDR2 SYDVKM, per germline. This CDR3 reads CASTLGATTGELFF. CDR3 DNA: TGTGCCAGCACTCTAGGGGCGACCACCGGGGAGCTGTTTTTT.

The CDR3 is CASSFGWGGATDTQYF. The CDR3 DNA follows: TGTGCCAGCAGCTTTGGTTGGGGAGGGGCCACAGATACGCAGTATTTT. This chain joins TRBV5-5 and TRBJ2-3; 7 nucleotides agree with TRBD2. Germline loops: CDR1 SGHKS, CDR2 YYEKEE (reference sequence). This CDR3 comprises 16 residues. The J segment lost 2 bases and the V segment lost 2 bases, leaving 8 bases of the junction unmatched.

The chain recombines TRBV7-2 with TRBJ1-4; D may be TRBD1 (6 bases). The CDR3 is made up of 16 amino acids. From germline, CDR1 is SGHTA and CDR2 FQGNSA. V lost 3 bases, J lost 4 bases, and 15 bases lay in between. The CDR3: CASSFSGATDNEKLFF. The CDR3 DNA sequence: TGTGCCAGCAGCTTTTCAGGGGCGACAGATAATGAAAAACTGTTTTTT.

This sequence joins TRBV7-9 and TRBJ1-3; D gene unclear. Per the germline V gene, CDR1 is SEHNR and CDR2 is FQNEAQ (reference sequence). Trimming took 0 bases from V and 4 from J, leaving 10 bases between them. CDR3 length equals 15 residues. The CDR3 loop reads CASSLAASTGNTIYF. In DNA, the CDR3 is TGTGCCAGCAGCTTAGCAGCGTCAACCGGAAACACCATATATTTT.

The rearrangement uses TRBV5-1 and TRBJ2-3; 7 nucleotides align to TRBD1. J gave up 4 bases and V 4 bases, and 12 bases lay outside the gene matches. The CDR3 has 16 amino acids. Germline lookup yields CDR1 SGHRS and CDR2 YFSETQ. The CDR3 nucleotides are TGCGCCAGCAGCGTGGGGACAGCCCTAAATGCAGATACGCAGTATTTT. Protein sequence: CASSVGTALNADTQYF.

CDR3 amino acids: CASSSWTSGGSEQFF. Here the CDR3 DNA reads TGTGCCAGCAGCTCTTGGACTAGCGGGGGATCTGAGCAGTTCTTC. The rearrangement uses TRBV11-2 and TRBJ2-1, with 13 nucleotides matching TRBD2. In germline, CDR1 is SGHAT, CDR2 FQNNGV. The CDR3 has 15 residues. Unmatched junction bases numbered 6, after V lost 4 bases and J lost 9 bases.

There are a few counts of this clone. CDR3 nucleotide sequence: TGTGCCAGCAGTTCCCGGGGGGGCCGTGGCACCGGGGAGCTGTTTTTT. Translated, it gives CASSSRGGRGTGELFF. The chain has TRBV27 and TRBJ2-2, with 8 bases identical to TRBD2. Germline V lookup: CDR1 MNHEY, CDR2 SMNVEV (reference sequence). The CDR3 contains 16 residues. V was clipped by 4 bases and J by 4 bases; unmatched bases: 8.

CDR3 protein: CASSSSTVNIQYF. DNA for the CDR3: TGTGCCAGCAGCTCATCGACTGTAAACATTCAGTACTTC. The chain combines TRBV11-3 with TRBJ2-4; no clear D gene. Trimming pared 4 bases from V and 6 bases from J, leaving 10 bases between. The CDR3 is 13 amino acids. Germline-derived CDR1 and CDR2 are SGHNT and YENEEA.

The chain recombines TRBV9 with TRBJ1-6; TRBD1 matches 7 bases. This CDR3 region has 14 residues. The V gene's germline CDR1 is SGDLS and CDR2 YYNGEE. J was trimmed by 7 bases and V by 1 base; bases with no gene match: 2. The CDR3 nucleotides read TGTGCCAGCAGCGTAACAGGGGAGAATTCACCCCTCCACTTT. The encoded protein is CASSVTGENSPLHF.

This clone was counted only a few times. This chain joins TRBV29-1 and TRBJ1-2; D gene uncertain. The CDR3 sequence is 13 residues long. The V and J ends lost 4 bases and 5 bases respectively, with 14 bases between them. Per germline, CDR1 SQVTM and CDR2 ANQGSEA. The CDR3 DNA reads TGCAGCGTTGCCAGACAAGCTGGATATGGCTACACCTTC. Residues: CSVARQAGYGYTF.

The chain combines TRBV10-3 with TRBJ2-3; TRBD2 matches 11 bases. Per germline, CDR1 ENHRY and CDR2 SYGVKD. J was trimmed by 0 bases and V by 6 bases; bases with no gene match: 2. The CDR3 sequence is 15 residues long. The chain's CDR3 is CAIRRTSGSTDTQYF. The CDR3 DNA reads as TGTGCCATCAGAAGGACTAGCGGGAGCACAGATACGCAGTATTTT.

The chain joins TRBV11-2 to TRBJ1-6, with TRBD1 identical over 7 bases. Germline V gene lookup returns CDR1 SGHAT and CDR2 FQNNGV. This CDR3 is built from 12 residues. Trimming removed 11 bases from V and 6 bases from J; junction bases left unmatched: 4. The CDR3 coding sequence is TGTGCCTGGGGACAGCCTAATTCACCCCTCCACTTT. It translates to CAWGQPNSPLHF.

The rearrangement uses TRBV19 and TRBJ1-4; possible D gene TRBD1, 5 bases. Germline V gene lookup returns CDR1 LNHDA and CDR2 SQIVND (reference sequence). The germline V and J ends were trimmed by 7 bases and 0 bases, with 18 bases remaining between them. The CDR3 totals 17 residues. The CDR3 bases are TGTGCCAGTAAGACCGCATTGGGGGGGTCAACTAATGAAAAACTGTTTTTT. Its protein is CASKTALGGSTNEKLFF.

The CDR3, as DNA: TGTGCCAGCAGCCGGGACAGCACCTACGAGCAGTACTTC. This sequence encodes CASSRDSTYEQYF. The chain employs TRBV11-2 and TRBJ2-7; 7 bases match TRBD1. The germline V gene has CDR1 SGHAT and CDR2 FQNNGV. V was pared by 5 bases and J by 2 bases, with 3 bases of the junction left unmatched. This CDR3 contains 13 residues.